The 5 T cell receptor beta chains below come from one sample, sequenced in a study of T cell responses to AZD1222 COVID-19 vaccine. Some clones are missing from TCRdb's copy, which holds only in-frame ones; the method was immunoSEQ multiplex PCR. The top ten hold less than 6.5% of the sample, which has some 70,000 clones, around four fifths seen once. Sequenced material: peripheral blood, taken on day 0 of AZD1222 vaccination. These TCRs come from an adult in good health.

This clone was recorded a few times. The rearrangement links TRBV7-2 to TRBJ1-1; D unclear. Germline CDR1 and CDR2: SGHTA and FQGNSA. CDR3 length: 12 amino acids. Trimming cost V 3 bases and J 11 bases, with 13 bases left between them. The CDR3 spells CASSFGSLGAFF. DNA for the CDR3: TGTGCCAGCAGCTTCGGCTCATTGGGGGCTTTCTTT.

The genes are TRBV7-9 and TRBJ2-3; 8 nucleotides align to TRBD2. Germline CDR1 reads SEHNR; CDR2 reads FQNEAQ (reference sequence). The CDR3 extends over 15 amino acids. The trim removed 2 bases at V and 4 bases at J, leaving 5 bases unmatched. This CDR3 is CASSLLGGGSDTQYF. The CDR3 DNA follows: TGTGCCAGCAGCTTACTGGGCGGGGGGTCAGATACGCAGTATTTT.

The rearrangement uses TRBV6-5 and TRBJ2-5, with D uncertain. The V gene lost 6 bases and the J gene lost 5 bases, with 13 bases spanning the gap. Per the germline V gene, CDR1 is MNHEY and CDR2 is SVGAGI. The CDR3 runs 13 residues. In DNA, the CDR3 is TGTGCCAGCAGCCACCGGCGTCGGGAGACCCAGTACTTC. Translating it yields CASSHRRRETQYF.

The chain joins TRBV7-9 to TRBJ1-1; possible D gene TRBD1, 5 bases. Germline CDR1 and CDR2: SEHNR and FQNEAQ (reference sequence). V was pared by 1 base and J by 11 bases, with 11 bases between. The CDR3 runs 12 residues. The CDR3 here is CASSLVGERAFF. CDR3 DNA: TGTGCCAGCAGCTTAGTAGGGGAGAGGGCTTTCTTT.

This clone was observed once. The chain uses TRBV28 and TRBJ1-5; D is unclear. There are 14 residues in the CDR3. V was trimmed by 5 bases and J by 6 bases, leaving 14 bases between them. Per germline, CDR1 MDHEN and CDR2 SYDVKM. This CDR3 reads CASSLESFSQPQHF. CDR3 coding DNA: TGTGCCAGCAGTCTTGAGTCCTTTAGTCAGCCCCAGCATTTT.